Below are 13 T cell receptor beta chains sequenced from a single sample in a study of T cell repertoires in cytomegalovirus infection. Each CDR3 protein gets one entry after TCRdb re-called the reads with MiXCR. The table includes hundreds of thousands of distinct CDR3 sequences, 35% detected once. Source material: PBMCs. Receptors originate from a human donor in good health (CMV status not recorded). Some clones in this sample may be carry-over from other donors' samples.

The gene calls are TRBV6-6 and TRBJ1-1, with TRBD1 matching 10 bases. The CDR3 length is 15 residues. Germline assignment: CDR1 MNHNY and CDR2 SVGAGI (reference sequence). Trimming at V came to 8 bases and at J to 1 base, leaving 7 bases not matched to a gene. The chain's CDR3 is CASGDRGGGNTEAFF. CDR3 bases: TGTGCCAGCGGGGACAGGGGAGGAGGGAACACTGAAGCTTTCTTT.

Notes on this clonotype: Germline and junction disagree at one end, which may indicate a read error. CDR3 in DNA: TGTGCCAGCAGTTTAGGGTCTGGCGGAGCATACAAGGAGCAGTTCTTC. Encoded protein: CASSLGSGGAYKEQFF. The chain uses TRBV28 and TRBJ2-1; no definite D call. Germline-derived CDR1 and CDR2 are MDHEN and SYDVKM. The CDR3 covers 16 residues.

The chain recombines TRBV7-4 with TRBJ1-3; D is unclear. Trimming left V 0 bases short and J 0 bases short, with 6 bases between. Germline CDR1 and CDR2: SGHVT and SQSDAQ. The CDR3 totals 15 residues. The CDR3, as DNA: TGTGCCAGCAGCTTAGCGGGCCGCTCTGGAAACACCATATATTTT. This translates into CASSLAGRSGNTIYF. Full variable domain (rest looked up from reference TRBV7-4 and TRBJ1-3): GAGVSQSPRYKVAKRGRDVALRCDSISGHVTLYWYRQTLGQGSEVLTYSQSDAQRDKSGRPSGRFSAERPERSVSTLKIQRTEQGDSAVYLCASSLAGRSGNTIYFGEGSWLTVV.

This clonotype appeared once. The CDR3 sequence is CASTSGGRGEFEQYF. The CDR3 DNA reads as TGTGCCAGCACCTCAGGAGGTAGGGGTGAGTTCGAGCAGTACTTC. The genes are TRBV6-1 and TRBJ2-7; TRBD1 or TRBD2 may be the D gene (5 bases each). The germline CDR1 and CDR2 sequences are MNHNS and SASEGT. The CDR3 has 15 residues. Trimming stripped 7 bases from V and 6 bases from J, with 22 bases between.

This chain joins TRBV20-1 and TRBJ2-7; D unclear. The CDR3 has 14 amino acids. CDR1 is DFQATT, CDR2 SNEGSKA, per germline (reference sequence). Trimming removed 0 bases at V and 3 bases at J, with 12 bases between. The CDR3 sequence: CSARDRAEIYEQYF. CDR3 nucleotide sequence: TGCAGTGCTAGAGATCGAGCAGAGATCTACGAGCAGTACTTC.

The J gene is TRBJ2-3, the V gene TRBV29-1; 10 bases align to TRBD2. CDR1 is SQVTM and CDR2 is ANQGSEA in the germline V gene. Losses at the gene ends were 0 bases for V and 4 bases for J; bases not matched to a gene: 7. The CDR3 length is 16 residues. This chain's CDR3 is CSVEDKGSGRADTQYF. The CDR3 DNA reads TGCAGCGTTGAAGATAAGGGCAGCGGGAGGGCAGATACGCAGTATTTT.

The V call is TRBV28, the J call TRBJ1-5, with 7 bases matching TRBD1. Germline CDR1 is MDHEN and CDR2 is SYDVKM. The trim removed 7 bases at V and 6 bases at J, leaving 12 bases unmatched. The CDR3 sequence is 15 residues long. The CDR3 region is CASTKEQGRGQPQHF. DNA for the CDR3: TGTGCCAGCACGAAGGAACAGGGGAGAGGTCAGCCCCAGCATTTT.

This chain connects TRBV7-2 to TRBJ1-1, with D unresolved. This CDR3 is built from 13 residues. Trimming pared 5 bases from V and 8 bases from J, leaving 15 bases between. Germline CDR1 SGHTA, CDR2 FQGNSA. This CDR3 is CASSPPGWREAFF. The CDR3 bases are TGTGCCAGCAGCCCCCCGGGTTGGCGGGAAGCTTTCTTT.

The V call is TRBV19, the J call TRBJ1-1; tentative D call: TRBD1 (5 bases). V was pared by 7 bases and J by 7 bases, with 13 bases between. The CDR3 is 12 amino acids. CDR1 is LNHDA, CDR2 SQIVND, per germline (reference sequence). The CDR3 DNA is TGTGCCAGTATTATTCAGGGTGGTGAAGCTTTCTTT. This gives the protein CASIIQGGEAFF.

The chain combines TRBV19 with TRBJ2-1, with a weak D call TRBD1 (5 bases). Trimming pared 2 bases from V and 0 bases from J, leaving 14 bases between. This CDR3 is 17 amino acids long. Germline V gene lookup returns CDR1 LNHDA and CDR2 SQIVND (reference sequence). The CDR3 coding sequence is TGTGCCAGTAGTATAAGAACAGGCAGAATCTCCTACAATGAGCAGTTCTTC. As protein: CASSIRTGRISYNEQFF.

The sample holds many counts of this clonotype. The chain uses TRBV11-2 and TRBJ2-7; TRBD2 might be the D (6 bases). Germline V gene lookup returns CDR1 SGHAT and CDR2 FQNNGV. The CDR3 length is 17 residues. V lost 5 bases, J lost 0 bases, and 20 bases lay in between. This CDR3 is CASSPQAGSYSSYEQYF. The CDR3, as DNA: TGTGCCAGCAGCCCCCAGGCGGGGAGCTATAGCTCCTACGAGCAGTACTTC.

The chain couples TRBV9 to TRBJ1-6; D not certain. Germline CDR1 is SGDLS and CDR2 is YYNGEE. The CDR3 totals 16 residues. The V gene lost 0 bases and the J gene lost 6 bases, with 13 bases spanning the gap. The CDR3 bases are TGTGCCAGCAGCGTAGATGCCAGGACGATTAATTCACCCCTCCACTTT. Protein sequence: CASSVDARTINSPLHF.

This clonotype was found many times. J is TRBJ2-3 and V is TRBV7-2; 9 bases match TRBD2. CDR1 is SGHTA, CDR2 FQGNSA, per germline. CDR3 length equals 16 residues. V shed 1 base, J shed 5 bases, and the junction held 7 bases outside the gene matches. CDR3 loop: CASSLGGAGGRDTQYF. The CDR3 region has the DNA TGTGCCAGCAGCTTAGGAGGGGCGGGAGGGCGAGATACGCAGTATTTT.